The 27 T cell receptor beta chains below come from one sample, sequenced in a study of shared clonotypes between healthy human individuals. Libraries were prepared by immunoSEQ multiplex PCR; TCRdb keeps only in-frame clonotypes and omits some of them. The table records about 680,000 clones, around 73% of them present only once. Source material: memory CD4+ T cells sorted from blood. Subset in this sample: CD45RA-negative fraction. These receptors were taken from a woman in her 30s in good health.

This clone was observed a handful of times. CDR3 nucleotides: TGTGCCAGCAGACTCGGGGGCTCTGGAAACACCATATATTTT. Encoded protein: CASRLGGSGNTIYF. This chain links TRBV28 with TRBJ1-3; D may be TRBD1 (5 bases). CDR1 MDHEN and CDR2 SYDVKM come from the germline V gene. V was shortened by 6 bases and J by 0 bases, with 9 bases between the two germline ends. The CDR3 totals 14 residues.

The V call is TRBV2, the J call TRBJ1-2, with D possibly TRBD1 on 6 matching bases. CDR3 length equals 15 residues. With 1 base removed from V and 6 bases from J, the gap between germline ends came to 15 bases. The germline V gene has CDR1 SNHLY and CDR2 FYNNEI. CDR3 amino acids: CASSEGQVPHNGYTF. CDR3 sequence (DNA): TGTGCCAGCAGTGAAGGACAGGTGCCTCATAATGGCTACACCTTC.

This clone has more than one count but fewer than ten. The DNA of the CDR3 is TGCGCCAGCACTTATACCGGGACAGGGGCCTACGAGCAGTACTTC. This gives the protein CASTYTGTGAYEQYF. The chain uses TRBV5-1 and TRBJ2-7, with TRBD1 matching over 10 bases. The CDR3 contains 15 residues. V gave up 6 bases and J gave up 2 bases; unmatched junction bases: 8. The germline CDR1 and CDR2 sequences are SGHRS and YFSETQ.

This sequence joins TRBV14 and TRBJ2-1, with 9 bases aligning to TRBD2. The CDR3 contains 16 residues. Per germline, CDR1 SGHDN and CDR2 FVKESK. Losses at the gene ends were 4 bases for V and 2 bases for J; bases not matched to a gene: 6. CDR3 region: CASSRGSSGAYNEQFF. CDR3 coding DNA: TGTGCCAGCAGCCGAGGATCTAGCGGGGCCTACAATGAGCAGTTCTTC.

The chain combines TRBV7-6 with TRBJ2-5; TRBD1 or TRBD2 may be the D gene (5 bases each). Deletions cut 1 base from V and 2 bases from J, with 11 bases between. CDR1 and CDR2 from the germline V gene are SGHVS and FNYEAQ. The CDR3 consists of 15 residues. The CDR3 DNA sequence: TGTGCCAGCAGCTTAGGGGGGTCTGGGCAAGAGACCCAGTACTTC. Translating it yields CASSLGGSGQETQYF.

The rearrangement joins TRBV13 to TRBJ2-7; possible D gene TRBD1, 6 bases. The CDR3 is made up of 12 amino acids. CDR1 and CDR2 from the germline V gene are PRHDT and FYEKMQ (reference sequence). The V end was cut by 8 bases, the J end by 1 base, with 9 bases between. The CDR3 coding sequence is TGTGCCAGCTCACAGGGTTCCTACGAGCAGTACTTC. Its translation is CASSQGSYEQYF.

The table lists this clone with a few counts. The chain uses TRBV2 and TRBJ1-6, with a tentative D call TRBD1 (6 bases). CDR1 and CDR2 from the germline V gene are SNHLY and FYNNEI. The CDR3 is 14 amino acids. Trimming took 6 bases from V and 2 from J, leaving 8 bases between them. The CDR3 sequence is CASSRDTYNSPLHF. CDR3 nucleotides: TGTGCCAGCAGCCGGGACACCTATAATTCACCCCTCCACTTT.

The CDR3 nucleotides are TGTGCCAGCATAACCGGGACTAGCGGCTCCTACGAGCAGTACTTC. Encoded protein: CASITGTSGSYEQYF. The chain carries TRBV6-1 and TRBJ2-7; 11 nucleotides agree with TRBD2. Germline lookup yields CDR1 MNHNS and CDR2 SASEGT. This CDR3 spans 15 amino acids. With 7 bases clipped from V and 0 bases from J, the junction kept 5 bases outside the gene matches.

The CDR3 DNA sequence: TGTGCCAGCAGTCCTCAACAGGGAACGGGCTATGGCTACACCTTC. This sequence encodes CASSPQQGTGYGYTF. The chain uses TRBV27 and TRBJ1-2; D is possibly TRBD1 (6 bases). The ends were cut back, 5 bases at V and 4 bases at J, with 17 bases in the middle. The germline CDR1 and CDR2 sequences are MNHEY and SMNVEV (reference sequence). The CDR3 contains 15 residues.

The chain joins TRBV2 to TRBJ1-2; 11 nucleotides agree with TRBD1. Germline V lookup: CDR1 SNHLY, CDR2 FYNNEI. V dropped 0 bases and J dropped 7; count of bases not matched to a gene: 10. The CDR3 is 17 residues long. The CDR3 sequence: CASSEASLGQGATGYTF. As DNA, the CDR3 is TGTGCCAGCAGTGAAGCCTCCCTTGGACAGGGGGCCACTGGCTACACCTTC.

This clone was detected only a few times. The chain is built from TRBV5-1 and TRBJ2-2, with D possibly matching TRBD1 (6 bases). Trimming cost V 0 bases and J 6 bases, with 15 bases left between them. Germline V gives CDR1 SGHRS, CDR2 YFSETQ. The CDR3 is 16 amino acids. The CDR3 nucleotides are TGCGCCAGCAGCTTGGCCCAACAGGGACCCGCCGGGGAGCTGTTTTTT. This translates into CASSLAQQGPAGELFF.

The CDR3 bases are TGTGCCAGCAGTGGGCCCTGGACAGGACGGACCGGGGAGCTGTTTTTT. Translating gives CASSGPWTGRTGELFF. The chain recombines TRBV25-1 with TRBJ2-2, with 7 positions matching TRBD1. V lost 4 bases to trimming and J lost 5 bases; unmatched junction nucleotides: 10. This CDR3 has 16 amino acids. The germline CDR1 and CDR2 sequences are MGHDK and SYGVNS.

A few counts support this clone. This rearrangement joins TRBV7-2 to TRBJ1-5; TRBD1 is a possible D gene (5 bases). Germline V lookup: CDR1 SGHTA, CDR2 FQGNSA. Trimming removed 5 bases at V and 2 bases at J, with 10 bases between. CDR3 length: 14 amino acids. The CDR3 loop reads CASSQRGGNQPQHF. CDR3 coding DNA: TGTGCCAGCAGCCAAAGGGGTGGCAATCAGCCCCAGCATTTT.

This clone was counted between two and nine times. In nucleotides, the CDR3 is TGTGCCAGCAGCTTGGTGAGACAGCAAATGAACACTGAAGCTTTCTTT. This codes for CASSLVRQQMNTEAFF. J is TRBJ1-1 and V is TRBV5-8; D is perhaps TRBD1 (5 bases). Per germline, CDR1 SGHTS and CDR2 YDEGEE. The CDR3 covers 16 residues. Trimming removed 0 bases from V and 0 bases from J, with 12 bases in between.

The rearrangement joins TRBV7-9 to TRBJ2-7, with 15 bases identical to TRBD2. Germline-derived CDR1 and CDR2 are SEHNR and FQNEAQ (reference sequence). The CDR3 extends over 18 amino acids. J was trimmed by 4 bases and V by 7 bases; bases with no gene match: 14. In DNA, the CDR3 is TGTGCCAGCACCTTGGGACTAGCGGGAGGAAATCTCCGGTACGAGCAGTACTTC. This gives the protein CASTLGLAGGNLRYEQYF.

The chain has TRBV29-1 and TRBJ1-5; D may be TRBD1 (5 bases). In germline, CDR1 is SQVTM, CDR2 ANQGSEA. The CDR3 has 13 residues. Trimming stripped 5 bases from V and 7 bases from J, with 15 bases between. CDR3 sequence reads: CSVQQELGQPQHF. The CDR3 DNA is TGCAGCGTTCAACAGGAATTAGGGCAGCCCCAGCATTTT. Drawing the rest from reference TRBV29-1 and TRBJ1-5, the complete variable domain is SAVISQKPSRDICQRGTSLTIQCQVDSQVTMMFWYRQQPGQSLTLIATANQGSEATYESGFVIDKFPISRPNLTFSTLTVSNMSPEDSSIYLCSVQQELGQPQHFGDGTRLSIL.

The chain employs TRBV27 and TRBJ1-5; a possible D gene is TRBD1 (5 bases). This CDR3 spans 14 amino acids. The germline gives CDR1 MNHEY, CDR2 SMNVEV (reference sequence). Trimming cost V 6 bases and J 1 base, with 10 bases left between them. The CDR3 nucleotides read TGTGCCAGCAGCAGGGTTTCGAGCAATCAGCCCCAGCATTTT. This gives the protein CASSRVSSNQPQHF.

The chain recombines TRBV2 with TRBJ2-7; perhaps TRBD2 as D (6 bases). CDR1 is SNHLY and CDR2 is FYNNEI in the germline V gene. V lost 4 bases and J 1 base, leaving 11 bases between the germline ends. The CDR3 is 14 amino acids. The CDR3 reads CASSAREWSYEQYF. CDR3 nucleotides: TGTGCCAGCAGTGCACGGGAGTGGTCCTACGAGCAGTACTTC.

This clone was counted a few times. This chain joins TRBV28 and TRBJ2-3; 7 bases are a match to TRBD2. CDR3 length equals 15 residues. Germline lookup yields CDR1 MDHEN and CDR2 SYDVKM. Germline trimming cut 3 bases from V and 0 bases from J; bases unmatched to any gene: 3. The CDR3 nucleotides are TGTGCCAGCAGTTTCCCGGGACTAAGCACAGATACGCAGTATTTT. Amino acid sequence: CASSFPGLSTDTQYF.

This clone was seen repeatedly, ten times or more. The chain is built from TRBV7-2 and TRBJ2-7; the match to TRBD1 covers 10 bases. With 5 bases clipped from V and 4 bases from J, the junction kept 11 bases outside the gene matches. The CDR3 loop spans 16 amino acids. Germline CDR1 and CDR2: SGHTA and FQGNSA. DNA of the CDR3: TGTGCCAGCAGCCTCTTTGGGACAGGGGAGCCTTACGAGCAGTACTTC. Translating it yields CASSLFGTGEPYEQYF.

This clone was counted ten times or more. V usage is TRBV5-1 and J usage is TRBJ2-5, with D tentatively TRBD2 (6 bases). The germline V gene has CDR1 SGHRS and CDR2 YFSETQ. The CDR3 is 14 residues long. Trimming took off 3 bases at V and 2 bases at J, with 11 bases between the two ends. The CDR3 here is CASSSAGVQETQYF. CDR3 bases: TGCGCCAGCAGCTCAGCGGGTGTACAAGAGACCCAGTACTTC. Filled out from reference TRBV5-1 and TRBJ2-5, the complete variable domain reads KAGVTQTPRYLIKTRGQQVTLSCSPISGHRSVSWYQQTPGQGLQFLFEYFSETQRNKGNFPGRFSGRQFSNSRSEMNVSTLELGDSALYLCASSSAGVQETQYFGPGTRLLVL.

The chain employs TRBV7-2 and TRBJ2-1; the D is unclear. V dropped 4 bases and J dropped 0 bases, with 4 bases sitting between them. This CDR3 has 13 amino acids. Germline V CDR1 and CDR2: SGHTA, FQGNSA. The CDR3 loop is CASSSASYNEQFF. CDR3 in DNA: TGTGCCAGCAGCTCCGCCTCCTACAATGAGCAGTTCTTC.

This chain links TRBV7-9 with TRBJ2-3; no clear D gene. Per germline, CDR1 SEHNR and CDR2 FQNEAQ (reference sequence). CDR3 length equals 15 residues. The V gene lost 5 bases and the J gene lost 4 bases, with 16 bases spanning the gap. CDR3 residues: CASSLSVRAADTQYF. The CDR3 coding sequence is TGTGCCAGCAGCCTGTCGGTTAGGGCCGCAGATACGCAGTATTTT.

The chain couples TRBV6-5 to TRBJ2-7; TRBD1 matches 10 bases. CDR1 and CDR2 (germline): MNHEY, SVGAGI. The CDR3 is made up of 14 amino acids. The trim removed 5 bases at V and 6 bases at J, leaving 7 bases unmatched. CDR3 in amino acids: CASSTGTGVSEQYF. For the CDR3, the DNA is TGTGCCAGCAGTACCGGGACAGGGGTAAGCGAGCAGTACTTC.

V is TRBV7-9 and J is TRBJ2-7; no reliable D call. The CDR3 has 14 residues. Trimming stripped 1 base from V and 3 bases from J, with 10 bases between. The germline CDR1 and CDR2 sequences are SEHNR and FQNEAQ (reference sequence). The CDR3 nucleotides are TGTGCCAGCAGCTTAGGATCGTCAGTCTACGAGCAGTACTTC. It is translated as CASSLGSSVYEQYF.

J is TRBJ2-1 and V is TRBV20-1, with 9 bases lining up with TRBD1. The CDR3 is 11 amino acids. The V and J ends lost 6 bases and 16 bases, in that order; junction bases with no gene match: 10. The germline gives CDR1 DFQATT, CDR2 SNEGSKA (reference sequence). In nucleotides, the CDR3 is TGCAGTGCCCCGACCGGGACAGGGCGTTTCTTC. Amino acids: CSAPTGTGRFF.

This sequence joins TRBV9 and TRBJ1-1, with 10 bases that match TRBD1. This CDR3 is 15 amino acids long. Germline CDR1 is SGDLS and CDR2 is YYNGEE. With 3 bases clipped from V and 3 bases from J, the junction kept 5 bases outside the gene matches. The CDR3 DNA reads TGTGCCAGCAGCGGCCGACAGGGGGCAGACACTGAAGCTTTCTTT. Protein: CASSGRQGADTEAFF. Drawing the rest from reference TRBV9 and TRBJ1-1, the complete variable domain is DSGVTQTPKHLITATGQRVTLRCSPRSGDLSVYWYQQSLDQGLQFLIQYYNGEERAKGNILERFSAQQFPDLHSELNLSSLELGDSALYFCASSGRQGADTEAFFGQGTRLTVV.